The subject of this entry is one T cell receptor beta chain. Antigen unknown. Germline and junction disagree at one end, which may indicate a read error. The data were obtained in a study of shared clonotypes between healthy human individuals. About the study: Every donor yielded three CD4 naive, three CD4 memory, two CD8 naive and one CD8 memory plate.

Naive CD8 cells, CD45RO-negative and positively selected for CCR7, excluded terminally differentiated effector memory CD45RA+ cells. Clones were read by immunoSEQ multiplex PCR, and TCRdb kept only the in-frame ones, dropping some. The sample lists roughly 850,000 clones, about 97% occurring once. The CDR3 is 15 residues long. The V gene's germline CDR1 is SSHAT and CDR2 FNYEAQ (reference sequence). Broader study findings: An expected dependence of interdonor clonotype sharing on sequencing depth was noted. A reduction in generation probabilities was seen for non-shared clonotypes relative to those shared by all four donors. The sole specimen, blood, was sampled, and tissue repertoires likely differ.

The chain recombines TRBV7-7 with TRBJ2-7, with 10 bases aligning to TRBD2. This TCR derives from a man aged 25-45 years in good health. The sample was naive CD8+ T cells sorted from blood. CDR3 sequence: CASSPTGLAGDEQYF. CDR3 DNA: TGTGCTAGCAGCCCCACAGGGCTAGCGGGAGACGAGCAGTACTTC.